This TCR beta chain derives from a study of blood T cell repertoires in COVID-19. Looking at the study overall: COVID-19 samples collected from the United States, Italy and Spain covered acute and convalescent phases. In each case, the material was cDNA or gDNA derived from T cells, B-cell-depleted T cells, or PBMCs.

Under the authors' procedure: Estimated nucleated cell counts came from reference gene primer amplification. Produced via immunoSEQ multiplex PCR; TCRdb's table is partial and in-frame only. V and J calls and clone size are as listed in that table; D and trimming were resolved from the DNA. This sample has about 110,000 clones, with about two thirds found just once. CDR1 SGHRS and CDR2 YFSETQ come from the germline V gene. This CDR3 has 17 residues. With 1 base clipped from V and 4 bases from J, the junction kept 12 bases outside the gene matches. The source material was peripheral blood. The chain employs TRBV5-1 and TRBJ2-5; 8 bases align to TRBD1. The origin of this receptor is a woman in her forties with acute or convalescent COVID-19. DNA for the CDR3: TGCGCCAGCAGCTTGCTCTCGCCTGGGGACAGGACAGAGACCCAGTACTTC. It codes for CASSLLSPGDRTETQYF. The full variable domain, its missing parts supplied by reference TRBV5-1 and TRBJ2-5, is KAGVTQTPRYLIKTRGQQVTLSCSPISGHRSVSWYQQTPGQGLQFLFEYFSETQRNKGNFPGRFSGRQFSNSRSEMNVSTLELGDSALYLCASSLLSPGDRTETQYFGPGTRLLVL.